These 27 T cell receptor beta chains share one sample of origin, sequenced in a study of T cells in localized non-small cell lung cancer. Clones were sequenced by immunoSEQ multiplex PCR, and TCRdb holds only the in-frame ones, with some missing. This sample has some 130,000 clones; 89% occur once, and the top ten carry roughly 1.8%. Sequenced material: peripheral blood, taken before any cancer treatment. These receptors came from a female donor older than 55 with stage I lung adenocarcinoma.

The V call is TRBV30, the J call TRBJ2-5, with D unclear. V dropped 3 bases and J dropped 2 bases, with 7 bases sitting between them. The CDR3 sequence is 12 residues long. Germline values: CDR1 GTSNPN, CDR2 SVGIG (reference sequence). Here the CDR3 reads CAWSSRQETQYF. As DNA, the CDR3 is TGTGCCTGGAGCTCCAGGCAAGAGACCCAGTACTTC. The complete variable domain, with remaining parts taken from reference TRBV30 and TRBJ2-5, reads SQTIHQWPATLVQPVGSPLSLECTVEGTSNPNLYWYRQAAGRGLQLLFYSVGIGQISSEVPQNLSASRPQDRQFILSSKKLLLSDSGFYLCAWSSRQETQYFGPGTRLLVL.

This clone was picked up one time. The DNA for the CDR3 is TGTGCCAGCAGTTTGGGAGTTTGGAATGAGCAGTTCTTC. Translating gives CASSLGVWNEQFF. This rearrangement joins TRBV28 to TRBJ2-1; tentative D call: TRBD2 (5 bases). V was shortened by 3 bases and J by 7 bases, with 10 bases between the two germline ends. CDR3 size: 13 residues. In germline, CDR1 is MDHEN, CDR2 SYDVKM.

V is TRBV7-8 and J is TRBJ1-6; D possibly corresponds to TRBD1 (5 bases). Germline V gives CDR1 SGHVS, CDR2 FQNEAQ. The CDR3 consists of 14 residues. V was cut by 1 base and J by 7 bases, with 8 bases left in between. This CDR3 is CASSLGGENSPLHF. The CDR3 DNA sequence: TGTGCCAGCAGCTTAGGGGGCGAAAATTCACCCCTCCACTTT.

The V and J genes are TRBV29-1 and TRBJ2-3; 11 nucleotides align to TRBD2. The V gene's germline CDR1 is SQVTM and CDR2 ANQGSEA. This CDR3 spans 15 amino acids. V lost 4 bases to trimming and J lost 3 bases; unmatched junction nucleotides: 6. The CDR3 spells CSVAPLAGVTDTQYF. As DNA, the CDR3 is TGCAGCGTTGCCCCACTAGCGGGAGTGACAGATACGCAGTATTTT.

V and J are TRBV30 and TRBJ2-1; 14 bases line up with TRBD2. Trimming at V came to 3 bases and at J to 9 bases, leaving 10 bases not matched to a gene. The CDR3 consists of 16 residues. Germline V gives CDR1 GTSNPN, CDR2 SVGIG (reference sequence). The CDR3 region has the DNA TGTGCCTGGAGCGCACCGGGACTAGCGGGAGTGAGTGAGCAGTTCTTC. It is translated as CAWSAPGLAGVSEQFF.

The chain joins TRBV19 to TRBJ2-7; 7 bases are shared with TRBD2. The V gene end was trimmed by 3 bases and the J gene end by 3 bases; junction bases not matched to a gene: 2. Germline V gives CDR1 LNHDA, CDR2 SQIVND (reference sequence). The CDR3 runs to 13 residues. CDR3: CASSIQRDYEQYF. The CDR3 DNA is TGTGCCAGTAGTATCCAGCGGGACTACGAGCAGTACTTC.

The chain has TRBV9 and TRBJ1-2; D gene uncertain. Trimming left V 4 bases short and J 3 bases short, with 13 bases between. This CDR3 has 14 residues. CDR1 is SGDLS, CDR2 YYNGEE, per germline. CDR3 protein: CASSPSARDYGYTF. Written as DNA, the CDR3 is TGTGCCAGCAGCCCCTCGGCGAGGGACTATGGCTACACCTTC.

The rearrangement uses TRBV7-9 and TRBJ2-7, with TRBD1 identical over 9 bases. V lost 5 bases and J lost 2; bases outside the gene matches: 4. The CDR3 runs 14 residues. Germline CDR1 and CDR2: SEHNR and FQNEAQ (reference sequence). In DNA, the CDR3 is TGTGCCAGCAGCGCGAGACAGGGGGCCTACGAGCAGTACTTC. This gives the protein CASSARQGAYEQYF.

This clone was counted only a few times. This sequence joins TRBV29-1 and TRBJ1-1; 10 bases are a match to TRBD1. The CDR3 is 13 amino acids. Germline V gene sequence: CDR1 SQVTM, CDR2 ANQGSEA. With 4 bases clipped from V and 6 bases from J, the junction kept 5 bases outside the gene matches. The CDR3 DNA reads TGCAGCGTTGTCCGGACAGGGGGGGCTGAAGCTTTCTTT. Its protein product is CSVVRTGGAEAFF.

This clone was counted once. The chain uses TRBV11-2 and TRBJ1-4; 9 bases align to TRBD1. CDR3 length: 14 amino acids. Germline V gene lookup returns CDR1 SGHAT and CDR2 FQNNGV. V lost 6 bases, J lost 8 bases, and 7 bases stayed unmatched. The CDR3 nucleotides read TGTGCCAGCAGTTGGACAGGGGCGGCGGAAAAACTGTTTTTT. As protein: CASSWTGAAEKLFF.

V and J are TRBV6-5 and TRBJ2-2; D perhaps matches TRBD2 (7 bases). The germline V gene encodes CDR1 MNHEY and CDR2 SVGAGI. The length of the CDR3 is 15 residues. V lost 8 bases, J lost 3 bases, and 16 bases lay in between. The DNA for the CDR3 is TGTGCCAGCCGAAGGGGGGGCGCGGACACCGGGGAGCTGTTTTTT. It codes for CASRRGGADTGELFF.

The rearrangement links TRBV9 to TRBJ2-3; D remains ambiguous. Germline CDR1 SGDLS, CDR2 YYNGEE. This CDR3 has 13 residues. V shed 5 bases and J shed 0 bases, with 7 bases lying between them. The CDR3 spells CASRLDSTDTQYF. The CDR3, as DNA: TGTGCCAGCAGGCTCGACAGCACAGATACGCAGTATTTT. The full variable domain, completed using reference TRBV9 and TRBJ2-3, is DSGVTQTPKHLITATGQRVTLRCSPRSGDLSVYWYQQSLDQGLQFLIQYYNGEERAKGNILERFSAQQFPDLHSELNLSSLELGDSALYFCASRLDSTDTQYFGPGTRLTVL.

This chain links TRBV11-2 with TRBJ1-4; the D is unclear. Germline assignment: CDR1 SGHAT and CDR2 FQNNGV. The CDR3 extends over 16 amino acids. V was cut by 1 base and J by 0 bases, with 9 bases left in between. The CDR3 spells CASSLGTKATNEKLFF. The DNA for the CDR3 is TGTGCCAGCAGCTTAGGGACGAAAGCAACTAATGAAAAACTGTTTTTT.

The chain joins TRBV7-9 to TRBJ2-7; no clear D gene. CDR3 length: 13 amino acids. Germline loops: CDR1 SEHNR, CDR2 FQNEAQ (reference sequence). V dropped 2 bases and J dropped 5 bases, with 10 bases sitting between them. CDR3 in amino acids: CASSLTFADEQYF. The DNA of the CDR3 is TGTGCCAGCAGCTTAACTTTTGCCGACGAGCAGTACTTC.

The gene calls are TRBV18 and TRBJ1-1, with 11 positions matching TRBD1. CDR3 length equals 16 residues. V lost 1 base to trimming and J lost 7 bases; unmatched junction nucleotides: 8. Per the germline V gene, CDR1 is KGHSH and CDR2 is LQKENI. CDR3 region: CASSPQHRTGGYEAFF. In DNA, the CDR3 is TGTGCCAGCTCACCACAACATAGGACAGGGGGCTATGAAGCTTTCTTT.

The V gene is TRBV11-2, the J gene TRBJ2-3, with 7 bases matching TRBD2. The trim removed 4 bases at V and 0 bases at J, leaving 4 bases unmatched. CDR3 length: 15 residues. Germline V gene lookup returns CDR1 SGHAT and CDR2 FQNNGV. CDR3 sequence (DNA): TGTGCCAGCAGCTCTTATAGCGGGAGCACAGATACGCAGTATTTT. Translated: CASSSYSGSTDTQYF.

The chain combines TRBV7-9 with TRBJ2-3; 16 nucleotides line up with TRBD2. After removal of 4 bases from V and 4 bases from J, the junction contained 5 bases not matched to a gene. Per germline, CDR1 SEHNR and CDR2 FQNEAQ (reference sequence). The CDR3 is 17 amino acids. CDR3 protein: CASSSGTSGRAPDTQYF. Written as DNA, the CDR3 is TGTGCCAGCAGCTCGGGGACTAGCGGGAGGGCACCAGATACGCAGTATTTT.

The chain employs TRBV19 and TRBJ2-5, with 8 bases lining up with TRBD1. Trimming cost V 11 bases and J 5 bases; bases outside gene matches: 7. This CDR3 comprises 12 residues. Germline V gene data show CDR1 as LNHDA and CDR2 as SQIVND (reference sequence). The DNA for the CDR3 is TGTGCCGGGGACAGGCGCGGGGAGACCCAGTACTTC. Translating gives CAGDRRGETQYF.

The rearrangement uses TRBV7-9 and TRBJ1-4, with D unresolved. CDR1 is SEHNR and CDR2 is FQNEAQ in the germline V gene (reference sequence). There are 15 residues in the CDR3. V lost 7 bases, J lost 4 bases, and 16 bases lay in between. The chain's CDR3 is CASTAPGGLNEKLFF. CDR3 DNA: TGTGCCAGCACCGCCCCAGGAGGGCTTAATGAAAAACTGTTTTTT.

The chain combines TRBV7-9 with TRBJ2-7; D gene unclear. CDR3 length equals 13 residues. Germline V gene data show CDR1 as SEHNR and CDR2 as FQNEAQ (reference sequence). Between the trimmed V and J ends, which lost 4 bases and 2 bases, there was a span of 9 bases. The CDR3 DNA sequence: TGTGCCAGCAGCTACGGCGGAACCTACGAGCAGTACTTC. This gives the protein CASSYGGTYEQYF.

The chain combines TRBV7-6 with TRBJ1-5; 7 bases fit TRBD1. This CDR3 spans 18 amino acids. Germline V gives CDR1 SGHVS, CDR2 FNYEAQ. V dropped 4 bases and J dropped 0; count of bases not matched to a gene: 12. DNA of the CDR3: TGTGCCAGCAGCTCGGAAAATCGGGACAGTTATAGCAATCAGCCCCAGCATTTT. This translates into CASSSENRDSYSNQPQHF.

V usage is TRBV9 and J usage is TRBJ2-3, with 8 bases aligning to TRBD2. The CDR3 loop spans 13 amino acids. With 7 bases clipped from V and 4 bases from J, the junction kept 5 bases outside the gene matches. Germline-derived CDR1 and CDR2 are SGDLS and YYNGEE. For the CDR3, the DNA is TGTGCCAGCGGCGGGGGGTCTCCAGATACGCAGTATTTT. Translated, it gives CASGGGSPDTQYF.

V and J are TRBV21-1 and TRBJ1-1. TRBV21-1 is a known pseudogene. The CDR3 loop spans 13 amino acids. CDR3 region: CASRWPGPRGAFF. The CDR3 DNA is TGTGCCAGCAGATGGCCGGGCCCGCGGGGGGCTTTCTTT.

Here the CDR3 reads CASSEPGQGRHEQFF. The CDR3 region has the DNA TGTGCCAGCAGCGAACCGGGACAGGGCCGTCATGAGCAGTTCTTC. V usage is TRBV25-1 and J usage is TRBJ2-1; 9 positions agree with TRBD1. The CDR3 totals 15 residues. Germline V gene data show CDR1 as MGHDK and CDR2 as SYGVNS. J gave up 8 bases and V 6 bases, and 11 bases lay outside the gene matches.

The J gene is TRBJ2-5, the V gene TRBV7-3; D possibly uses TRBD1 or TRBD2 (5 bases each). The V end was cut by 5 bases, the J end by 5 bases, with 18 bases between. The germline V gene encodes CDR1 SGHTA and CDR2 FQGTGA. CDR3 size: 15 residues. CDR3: CASSTYGASGETQYF. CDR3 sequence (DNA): TGTGCCAGCAGCACCTACGGGGCCTCCGGGGAGACCCAGTACTTC.

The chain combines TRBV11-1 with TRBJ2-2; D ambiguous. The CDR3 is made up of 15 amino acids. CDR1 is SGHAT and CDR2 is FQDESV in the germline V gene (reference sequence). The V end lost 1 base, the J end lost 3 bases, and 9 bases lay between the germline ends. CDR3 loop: CASSLGLVDTGELFF. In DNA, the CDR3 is TGTGCCAGCAGCTTAGGGCTAGTGGACACCGGGGAGCTGTTTTTT. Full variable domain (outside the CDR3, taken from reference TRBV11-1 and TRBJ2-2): EAEVAQSPRYKITEKSQAVAFWCDPISGHATLYWYRQILGQGPELLVQFQDESVVDDSQLPKDRFSAERLKGVDSTLKIQPAELGDSAMYLCASSLGLVDTGELFFGEGSRLTVL.

The CDR3 DNA follows: TGCGCCAGCGGGACTAGCGGGATGTCCTACGAGCAGTACTTC. It codes for CASGTSGMSYEQYF. The rearrangement joins TRBV5-1 to TRBJ2-7; 13 bases are shared with TRBD2. The V gene's germline CDR1 is SGHRS and CDR2 YFSETQ. The CDR3 runs 14 residues. The J segment lost 1 base and the V segment lost 7 bases, leaving 2 bases of the junction unmatched.